Shown below are 4 T cell receptor beta chains from a single sample sequenced in a study of prognosis after radiotherapy for stage I lung cancer. Amplification of the TCR beta CDR3 (from genomic DNA) was done by two-round multiplex PCR. During first-round PCR, primers specific to each TRBV and TRBJ gene were used. TCRdb ran MiXCR on the multiplex PCR reads and lists one entry per CDR3 protein. The sample consists of 15,000 to 20,000 distinct CDR3 sequences, roughly 30% of them appearing once. This specimen consisted of PBMCs, obtained before or after stereotactic body radiation therapy (not recorded which). These receptors originate from a donor over 45 with non-small cell lung cancer.

This clonotype was detected ten times or more. The chain links TRBV6-2 or TRBV6-3 to TRBJ1-3; tentative D call: TRBD1 (6 bases). Germline CDR1 is MNHEY and CDR2 is SVGEGT. V gave up 2 bases and J gave up 4 bases, with 6 bases separating them. The CDR3 covers 13 residues. CDR3 DNA sequence: TGTGCCAGCAGTTACGGGACAGGAAACACCATATATTTT. As protein: CASSYGTGNTIYF.

This clonotype came up many times. The V gene is TRBV30, the J gene TRBJ2-3; maybe TRBD2 (5 bases). From germline, CDR1 is GTSNPN and CDR2 SVGIG (reference sequence). The CDR3 extends over 14 amino acids. The V and J ends lost 1 base and 1 base respectively, with 9 bases between them. Here the CDR3 DNA reads TGTGCCTGGAGTGGGTGGACTGGCACAGATACGCAGTATTTT. It translates to CAWSGWTGTDTQYF.

This clonotype was picked up many times. Given a much more abundant clone one base away, this may be a read error. The chain employs TRBV15 and TRBJ1-2; D not resolved. Trimming took 4 bases from V and 4 from J, leaving 10 bases between them. Germline V gene data show CDR1 as LNHNV and CDR2 as YYDKDF (reference sequence). This CDR3 is 13 amino acids long. Written as DNA, the CDR3 is TGTGCCACCAGCACAACGGAAAGCTATGGCTACACCTTC. Its protein is CATSTTESYGYTF.

The chain employs TRBV10-2 and TRBJ1-5; D is undetermined. V lost 0 bases to trimming and J lost 6 bases, with 3 bases between them. Germline loops: CDR1 WSHSY, CDR2 SAAADI. The CDR3 runs 12 residues. The CDR3 loop reads CASSESGQPQHF. The DNA for the CDR3 is TGCGCCAGCAGTGAGTCGGGTCAGCCCCAGCATTTT.